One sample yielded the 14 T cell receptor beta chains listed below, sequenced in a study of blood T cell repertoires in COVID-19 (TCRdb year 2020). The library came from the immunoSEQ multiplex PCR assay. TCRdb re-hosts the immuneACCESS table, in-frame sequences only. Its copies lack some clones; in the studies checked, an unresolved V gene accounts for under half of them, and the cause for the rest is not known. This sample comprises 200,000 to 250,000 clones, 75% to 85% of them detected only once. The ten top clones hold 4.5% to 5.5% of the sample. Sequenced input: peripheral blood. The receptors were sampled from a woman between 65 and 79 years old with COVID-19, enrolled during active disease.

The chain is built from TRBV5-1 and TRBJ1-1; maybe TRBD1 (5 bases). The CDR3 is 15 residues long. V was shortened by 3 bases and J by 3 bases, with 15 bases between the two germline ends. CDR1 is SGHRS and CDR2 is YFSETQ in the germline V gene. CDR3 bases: TGCGCCAGCAGCTCCCCGGGGGGGAGGGACACTGAAGCTTTCTTT. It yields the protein CASSSPGGRDTEAFF. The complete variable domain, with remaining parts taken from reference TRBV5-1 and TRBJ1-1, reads KAGVTQTPRYLIKTRGQQVTLSCSPISGHRSVSWYQQTPGQGLQFLFEYFSETQRNKGNFPGRFSGRQFSNSRSEMNVSTLELGDSALYLCASSSPGGRDTEAFFGQGTRLTVV.

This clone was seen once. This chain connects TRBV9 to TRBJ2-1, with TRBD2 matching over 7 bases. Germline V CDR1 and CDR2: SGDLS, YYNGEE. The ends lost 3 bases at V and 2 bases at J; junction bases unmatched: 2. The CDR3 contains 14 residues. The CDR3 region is CASSASGPYNEQFF. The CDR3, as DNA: TGTGCCAGCAGCGCTAGCGGTCCCTACAATGAGCAGTTCTTC.

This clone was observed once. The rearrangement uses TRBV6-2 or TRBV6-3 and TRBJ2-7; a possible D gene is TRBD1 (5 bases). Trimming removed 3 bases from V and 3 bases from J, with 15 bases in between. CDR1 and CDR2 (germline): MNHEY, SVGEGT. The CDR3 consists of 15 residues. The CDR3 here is CASSYPPAGYYEQYF. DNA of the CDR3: TGTGCCAGCAGTTATCCCCCCGCAGGGTACTACGAGCAGTACTTC.

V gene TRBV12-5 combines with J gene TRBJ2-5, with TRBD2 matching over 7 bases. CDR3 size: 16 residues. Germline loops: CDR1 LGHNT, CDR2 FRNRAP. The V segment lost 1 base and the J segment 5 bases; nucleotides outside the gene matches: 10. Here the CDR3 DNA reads TGTGCTAGTGGTTTGGGACGGGCGGGAGCTCTGGAGACCCAGTACTTC. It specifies CASGLGRAGALETQYF.

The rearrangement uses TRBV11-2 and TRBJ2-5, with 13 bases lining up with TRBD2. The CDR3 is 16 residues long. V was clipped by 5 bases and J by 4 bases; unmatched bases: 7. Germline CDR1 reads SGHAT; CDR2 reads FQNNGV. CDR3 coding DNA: TGTGCCAGCAGCACCCGGACTAGCGGGAGTATAGAGACCCAGTACTTC. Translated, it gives CASSTRTSGSIETQYF.

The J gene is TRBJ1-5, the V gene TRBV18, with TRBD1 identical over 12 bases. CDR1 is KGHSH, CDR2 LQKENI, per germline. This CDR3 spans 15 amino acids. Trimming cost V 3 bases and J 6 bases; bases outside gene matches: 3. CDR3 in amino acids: CASSPGTGGFQPQHF. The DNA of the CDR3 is TGTGCCAGCTCACCGGGGACAGGGGGCTTTCAGCCCCAGCATTTT.

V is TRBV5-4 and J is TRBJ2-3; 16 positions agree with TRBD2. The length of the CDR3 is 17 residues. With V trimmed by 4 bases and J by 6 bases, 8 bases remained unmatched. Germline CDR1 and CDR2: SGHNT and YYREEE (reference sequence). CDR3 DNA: TGTGCCAGCAGCCTGGGACTAGCGGGAGGGCCAGGGGATACGCAGTATTTT. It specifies CASSLGLAGGPGDTQYF. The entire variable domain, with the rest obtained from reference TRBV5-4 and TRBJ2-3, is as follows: ETGVTQSPTHLIKTRGQQVTLRCSSQSGHNTVSWYQQALGQGPQFIFQYYREEENGRGNFPPRFSGLQFPNYSSELNVNALELDDSALYLCASSLGLAGGPGDTQYFGPGTRLTVL.

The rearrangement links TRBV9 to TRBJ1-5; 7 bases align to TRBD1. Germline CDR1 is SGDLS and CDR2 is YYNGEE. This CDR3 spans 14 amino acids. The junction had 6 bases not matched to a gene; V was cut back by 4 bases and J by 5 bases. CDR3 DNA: TGTGCCAGCAGCCCCTCAACAGGGGATCAGCCCCAGCATTTT. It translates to CASSPSTGDQPQHF.

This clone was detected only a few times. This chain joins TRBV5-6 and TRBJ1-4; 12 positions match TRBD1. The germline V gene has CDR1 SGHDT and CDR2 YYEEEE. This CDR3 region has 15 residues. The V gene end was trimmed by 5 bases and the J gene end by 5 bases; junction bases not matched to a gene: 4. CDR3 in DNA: TGTGCCAGCAGGGGACAGGGGGCCTTGAATGAAAAACTGTTTTTT. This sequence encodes CASRGQGALNEKLFF.

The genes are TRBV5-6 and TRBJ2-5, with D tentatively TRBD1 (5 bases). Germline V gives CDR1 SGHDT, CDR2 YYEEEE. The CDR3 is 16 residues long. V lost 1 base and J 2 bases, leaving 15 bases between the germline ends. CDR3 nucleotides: TGTGCCAGCAGCTTGAGGGGATCCAGTACTCAAGAGACCCAGTACTTC. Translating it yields CASSLRGSSTQETQYF.

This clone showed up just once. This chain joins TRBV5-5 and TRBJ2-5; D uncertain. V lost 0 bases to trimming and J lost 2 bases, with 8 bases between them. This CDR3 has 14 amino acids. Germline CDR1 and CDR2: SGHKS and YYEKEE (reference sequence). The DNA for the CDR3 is TGTGCCAGCAGCTTGGCGCAGTTACAAGAGACCCAGTACTTC. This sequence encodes CASSLAQLQETQYF.

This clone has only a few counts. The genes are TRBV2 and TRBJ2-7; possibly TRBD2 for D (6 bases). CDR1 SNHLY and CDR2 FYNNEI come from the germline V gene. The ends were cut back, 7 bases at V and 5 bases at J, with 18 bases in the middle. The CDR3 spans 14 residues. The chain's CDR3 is CASTTGGTAHEQYF. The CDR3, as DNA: TGTGCCAGCACCACAGGAGGGACTGCTCACGAGCAGTACTTC.

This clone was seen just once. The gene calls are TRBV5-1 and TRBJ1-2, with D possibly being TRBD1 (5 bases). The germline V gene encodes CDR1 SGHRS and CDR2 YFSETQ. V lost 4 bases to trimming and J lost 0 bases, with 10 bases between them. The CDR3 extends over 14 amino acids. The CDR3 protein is CASSPTGSNYGYTF. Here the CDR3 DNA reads TGCGCCAGCAGCCCTACAGGTTCTAACTATGGCTACACCTTC.

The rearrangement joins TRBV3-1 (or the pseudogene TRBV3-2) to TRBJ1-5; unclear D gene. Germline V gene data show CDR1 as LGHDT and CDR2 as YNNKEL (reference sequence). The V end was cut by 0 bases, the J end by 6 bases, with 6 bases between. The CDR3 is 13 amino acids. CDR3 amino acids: CASSQDSRQPQHF. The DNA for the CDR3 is TGTGCCAGCAGCCAAGATTCTCGTCAGCCCCAGCATTTT.